These 17 T cell receptor beta chains originate from one sample sequenced in a study of immune evolution from preneoplasia to lung adenocarcinoma. Produced via immunoSEQ multiplex PCR; TCRdb's table is partial and in-frame only. The profile covers roughly 2,500 clones, with around 80% appearing a single time and approximately 5.6% taken by the ten largest. Sequenced material: FFPE invasive lung adenocarcinoma tissue. These receptors were collected from a person aged 60-79 years with invasive lung adenocarcinoma.

The rearrangement uses TRBV7-9 and TRBJ1-4; D is undetermined. CDR1 SEHNR and CDR2 FQNEAQ come from the germline V gene (reference sequence). The CDR3 covers 13 residues. Trimming took 1 base from V and 8 from J, leaving 8 bases between them. CDR3 DNA: TGTGCCAGCAGCTTAGGAGGGAACGAAAAACTGTTTTTT. This gives the protein CASSLGGNEKLFF.

The CDR3 is CASSQTTRYNEQFF. Here the CDR3 DNA reads TGTGCCAGCAGCCAAACGACACGGTACAATGAGCAGTTCTTC. The chain uses TRBV7-2 and TRBJ2-1; D is unresolved. The germline V and J ends were trimmed by 5 bases and 4 bases, with 12 bases remaining between them. CDR1 is SGHTA and CDR2 is FQGNSA in the germline V gene. This CDR3 region has 14 residues.

This rearrangement joins TRBV2 to TRBJ1-4; 7 nucleotides align to TRBD1. CDR1 is SNHLY and CDR2 is FYNNEI in the germline V gene. This CDR3 is 16 amino acids long. With V trimmed by 5 bases and J by 5 bases, 11 bases remained unmatched. The CDR3 DNA follows: TGTGCCAGCAGTCCTGTACGCCCGGGACAGAATGAAAAACTGTTTTTT. It specifies CASSPVRPGQNEKLFF.

The chain employs TRBV6-4 and TRBJ2-1; possibly TRBD2 for D (7 bases). V lost 2 bases and J 6 bases, leaving 14 bases between the germline ends. The germline V gene has CDR1 MRHNA and CDR2 SNTAGT. This CDR3 is 15 amino acids long. The CDR3 sequence is CASSDRAGAGNEQFF. For the CDR3, the DNA is TGTGCCAGCAGTGACAGGGCGGGGGCAGGCAATGAGCAGTTCTTC.

The chain employs TRBV5-6 and TRBJ2-3, with a tentative D call TRBD1 (5 bases). Trimming took off 4 bases at V and 0 bases at J, with 12 bases between the two ends. The CDR3 runs to 15 residues. Germline V CDR1 and CDR2: SGHDT, YYEEEE. The CDR3: CASSPRGASTDTQYF. The CDR3 DNA sequence: TGTGCCAGCAGCCCTCGTGGGGCTAGCACAGATACGCAGTATTTT.

The chain is built from TRBV7-2 and TRBJ2-1, with a weak D call TRBD1 (6 bases). With 5 bases removed from V and 7 bases from J, the gap between germline ends came to 6 bases. The CDR3 consists of 11 residues. CDR1 and CDR2 (germline): SGHTA, FQGNSA. CDR3 bases: TGTGCCAGCAGCCAGGGGAATGAGCAGTTCTTC. Translation gives CASSQGNEQFF.

V is TRBV7-8 and J is TRBJ1-6; D may be TRBD1 (6 bases). The germline gives CDR1 SGHVS, CDR2 FQNEAQ. CDR3 length equals 16 residues. V gave up 5 bases and J gave up 7 bases, with 18 bases separating them. For the CDR3, the DNA is TGTGCCAGCAGCCCGAATCAGGGACATCCAAATTCACCCCTCCACTTT. Its protein product is CASSPNQGHPNSPLHF.

V gene TRBV16 combines with J gene TRBJ1-3, with D unresolved. The CDR3 is 13 amino acids. The germline V and J ends were trimmed by 4 bases and 4 bases, with 8 bases remaining between them. Looked up from germline, CDR1 is KGHSY and CDR2 is FQNENV. CDR3 residues: CASSLPQGNTIYF. The CDR3 nucleotides are TGTGCCAGCAGCCTCCCACAGGGAAACACCATATATTTT.

CDR3 sequence (DNA): TGTGCCAGCAGCTTTGTCGCGCCAGGAGTGAACGAGCAGTACTTC. It yields the protein CASSFVAPGVNEQYF. The chain links TRBV12-1 to TRBJ2-7. TRBV12-1 represents a pseudogene. This CDR3 comprises 15 residues.

This chain links TRBV18 with TRBJ1-1; no clear D. The CDR3 has 15 residues. The V gene lost 0 bases and the J gene lost 8 bases, with 16 bases spanning the gap. Per germline, CDR1 KGHSH and CDR2 LQKENI. The CDR3 protein is CASSPPYERNVEAFF. The CDR3 DNA is TGTGCCAGCTCACCACCCTATGAAAGGAATGTGGAAGCTTTCTTT.

In regard to this clone: Other DNA sequences within the sample encode an identical CDR3. The gene calls are TRBV4-1 and TRBJ2-1, with 8 bases lining up with TRBD2. The J segment lost 4 bases and the V segment lost 0 bases, leaving 2 bases of the junction unmatched. The germline V gene has CDR1 MGHRA and CDR2 YSYEKL. This CDR3 has 15 residues. CDR3 DNA: TGCGCCAGCAGCCAAGACAGCGGGAGTTACAATGAGCAGTTCTTC. Translating gives CASSQDSGSYNEQFF.

V gene TRBV7-3 combines with J gene TRBJ2-2; no reliable D call. The CDR3 extends over 14 amino acids. V was pared by 0 bases and J by 8 bases, with 10 bases between. From germline, CDR1 is SGHTA and CDR2 FQGTGA. The CDR3 coding sequence is TGTGCCAGCAGCTTAACTGCAGCTACGGGGGAGCTGTTTTTT. Amino acid sequence: CASSLTAATGELFF.

This clone was counted a single time. The chain is built from TRBV19 and TRBJ2-5, with TRBD1 matching 8 bases. Germline CDR1 reads LNHDA; CDR2 reads SQIVND (reference sequence). CDR3 length: 15 amino acids. V gave up 5 bases and J gave up 4 bases; unmatched junction bases: 9. The CDR3 is CASSARQGSGETQYF. The CDR3 DNA follows: TGTGCCAGTAGTGCGAGACAGGGGTCTGGAGAGACCCAGTACTTC.

This sequence joins TRBV10-1 and TRBJ2-5, with D unclear. V lost 9 bases and J lost 7, with 15 bases in between. The CDR3 consists of 12 residues. Germline CDR1 and CDR2: WNHNN and SYGVQD (reference sequence). Here the CDR3 reads CARNKVKLTQYF. The CDR3 DNA reads as TGCGCCAGGAACAAGGTTAAGTTGACCCAGTACTTC.

This sequence joins TRBV28 and TRBJ1-2; tentative D call: TRBD1 (5 bases). Looked up from germline, CDR1 is MDHEN and CDR2 is SYDVKM. Deletions cut 6 bases from V and 5 bases from J, with 13 bases between. This CDR3 is built from 13 residues. The CDR3 spells CASSTRGRYGYTF. CDR3 nucleotide sequence: TGTGCCAGCAGCACCCGGGGCAGATATGGCTACACCTTC.

The chain couples TRBV19 to TRBJ1-1, with a possible D match to TRBD1 (5 bases). V was trimmed by 3 bases and J by 5 bases, leaving 22 bases between them. The CDR3 sequence is 17 residues long. Germline V gene lookup returns CDR1 LNHDA and CDR2 SQIVND (reference sequence). CDR3 nucleotide sequence: TGTGCCAGTAGTATCGCACCGGGACGAAATTTGGCTACTGAAGCTTTCTTT. As protein: CASSIAPGRNLATEAFF.

This chain uses TRBV9 with TRBJ2-7; the D gene is possibly TRBD1 (6 bases). Deletions cut 4 bases from V and 2 bases from J, with 10 bases between. CDR1 is SGDLS, CDR2 YYNGEE, per germline. This CDR3 has 13 residues. This CDR3 reads CASSPDRAYEQYF. CDR3 bases: TGTGCCAGCAGCCCGGACAGAGCCTACGAGCAGTACTTC. Full variable domain (missing parts from reference TRBV9 and TRBJ2-7): DSGVTQTPKHLITATGQRVTLRCSPRSGDLSVYWYQQSLDQGLQFLIQYYNGEERAKGNILERFSAQQFPDLHSELNLSSLELGDSALYFCASSPDRAYEQYFGPGTRLTVT.